This T cell receptor (beta chain) was sequenced during a study of shared clonotypes between healthy human individuals (dated by TCRdb to the early 2020s). General notes on the study: A couple of women and a few men aged 18 to 49 years were included in the cohort. For each donor, CD4 naive and CD4 memory were each given three plates, CD8 naive was given two plates, and CD8 memory was given one plate. Blood TCR repertoires of about 5 healthy adults were deeply sequenced to estimate repertoire size and the extent of clonotype sharing between individuals. To increase sequencing depth and limit assay-specific biases, TCR repertoire library preparation and sequencing were carried out by different laboratories using diverse techniques. Each donor's leukapheresis produced roughly between roughly 0.85 and 9.5 billion PBMCs. The full study reports these points: Rarefaction of sorted-subset datasets indicated incomplete sequencing despite the large sequencing depth. Sharing across a handful of donors was observed for about 5% of naive CD4, over 3% of naive CD8, 2% to 2.5% of memory CD4, and roughly 0.4% of memory CD8 clonotypes. Naive subsets generally had larger estimated clonotype richness than memory subsets did. Sampling was limited to blood, and TCR repertoires in tissue likely differ from TCR repertoires in blood. The genetic and exposure-history diversity represented was limited by the small number of donors. Pairwise subsampling indicated that sequencing depth was expected to affect the degree of clonotype sharing among donors. Higher generation probabilities were observed for clonotypes shared by all four sorted-subset donors than for non-shared clonotypes.

TCR CDR3 regions were amplified from genomic DNA by multiplex PCR using the deep immunoSEQ assay. Extracted genomic DNA from each cell subset was distributed evenly across all wells of several immunoSEQ 96-well plates, and each plate was treated as a replicate. For sorted subsets, each replicate PCR was loaded with approximately 200 ng genomic DNA, equivalent to 25,000 to 35,000 T cell genomes. Purified libraries were quantified with a Qubit 3.0 fluorometer, sized on a Bioanalyzer 2100, and re-quantified with the KAPA Library Quantification kit. A separate single-read 150-cycle Illumina NextSeq 550 flow cell was used to sequence each immunoSEQ 96-well plate. The paper's processing steps were these. Because the immunoSEQ output included only junctional sequences and no quality scores, the filtering could not be the same as the filtering used for full-length reads. Sequences were annotated with PyIR, a Python wrapper for IgBLAST v1.9, using IMGT germline references to assign V/J genes and CDR3. Reads were removed for weak V/J assignments (E-value above 1e-6), missing CDR3, stop codons, out-of-frame junctions, or ambiguous translated residues. A V3J clonotype was defined by an identical inferred V gene, J gene, and CDR3 amino acid sequence. Percentage overlap between repertoires was calculated by dividing the number of shared unique clonotypes by the size of the smaller repertoire. Repertoire richness was assessed with RTK rarefaction, the Chao1 estimator, and Recon v2.1 estimates of unobserved clonotypes. OLGA was used to compute generation probabilities for all TCRbeta clonotypes that the gDNA method yielded from a few donors. Not all clones reach the TCRdb copy of this immuneACCESS table, which keeps in-frame sequences only. Checked studies attribute under half of the gap to unresolved V genes and leave the rest unexplained. The DNA was the basis for D and trimming; V, J and clone size are from that table. The sample table contains about 1,900,000 clones; only one count was recorded for roughly 95% of them. The ten top clones hold 0.95% to 1.5% of the sample.

For the CD8 naive samples, CD45RO-negative cells were positively selected for CCR7, yielding a CD45RA+CCR7+ population from which TemRA cells were excluded. Healthy HIV-negative adults with no recently reported acute infections or vaccinations were included as donors. Every donor was a Caucasian adult residing in Nashville, Tennessee, USA. Blood was obtained by leukapheresis, after which PBMCs were separated by Ficoll-Histopaque density gradient centrifugation and cryopreserved in liquid nitrogen vapor phase. Purity and quantity of every magnetically sorted T cell population were checked by analytical flow cytometry. Each sorted fraction had its genomic DNA isolated and then quantified by UV absorbance on a Nanodrop 2000c. On this clone: The specificity of this receptor is unknown. No much larger clonotype is one base removed from it; base qualities were not supplied.

V and J are truncated by 4 bases and 4 bases respectively, leaving an intervening sequence of 14 bases. Looking up the germline V gene yields CDR1 SGHAT and CDR2 FQNNGV. The CDR3 runs 14 residues from the cysteine to the phenylalanine. Just the 42-base CDR3 DNA is kept, in frame starting at base 1. The source is a man aged 18 to 29 in good health. Sequenced material: naive CD8+ T cells sorted from blood. Per the publication, the cell subset or site label means: CD45RA+CCR7+. The chain is encoded by TRBV11-2 joined to TRBJ2-7; TRBD1 might be the D gene, on 5 matching bases. The CDR3 region reads CASSSRTRSYEQYF. The nucleotide sequence reads TGTGCCAGCAGCTCGCGGACAAGATCATACGAGCAGTACTTC.